This T cell receptor (beta chain) was found in a study of OX40 agonist ivuxolimab in advanced cancers. Study-level findings and limits: Determination of antigen specificity was not performed for the expanded peripheral T cells.

Between the trimmed V and J ends, which lost 6 bases and 0 bases, there was a span of 11 bases. The CDR3 is 15 amino acids. Germline V gene lookup returns CDR1 MNHNY and CDR2 SVGAGI (reference sequence). A remark on this clone: Its antigen is not identified.

The protocol was immunoSEQ multiplex PCR, while the TCRdb copy is restricted to in-frame clones and leaves out a portion. The sample records 37,000 or so clones, just under 85% being singletons. The V gene is TRBV6-6, the J gene TRBJ1-4; possible D gene TRBD1, 5 bases. This TCR was sampled from an adult with an advanced solid tumor such as melanoma, head and neck, liver or kidney cancer. This specimen consisted of CD4+ or CD8+ T cells sorted from blood, obtained in a trial of the OX40 agonist ivuxolimab. CDR3 coding DNA: TGTGCCAGCAGGGCCCGGGGCCCAACTAATGAAAAACTGTTTTTT. It encodes CASRARGPTNEKLFF.